Listed below are T cell receptor beta chains from one sample, sequenced in a study of response to subunit inactivated influenza vaccine. TCRdb analysed the RT-PCR reads with MiXCR anew, one entry per CDR3 protein. The table includes roughly 710,000 distinct CDR3 sequences, 13% to 15% detected once. The specimen comprised PBMCs from blood, sampled roughly 2 weeks before vaccination. These receptors came from a man aged 50 or older who received an inactivated influenza vaccine. Each CDR3 is given with its conserved first and last residue. Fields, in order: J gene, D gene, V gene, clone size, CDR3 DNA, CDR3 protein. D genes are given only for firm matches. Clone size appears in some rows only: once, few, many, or a class for an expanded clone.

J gene: TRBJ1-2
D gene: -
V gene: TRBV5-1
clone size: few
CDR3 DNA: TGCGCCAGCAGCTTGGCCGCAGTCTATGGCTACACCTTC
CDR3 protein: CASSLAAVYGYTF

J gene: TRBJ2-7
D gene: TRBD1
V gene: TRBV2
clone size: many
CDR3 DNA: TGTGCCAGCGAGGGACAGGGGGTCTCCTACGAGCAGTACTTC
CDR3 protein: CASEGQGVSYEQYF

J gene: TRBJ2-2
D gene: -
V gene: TRBV6-2/TRBV6-3
clone size: -
CDR3 DNA: TGTGCCAGCAGTTACCCCCTAGCGACAACTCTCAAGAACACCGGGGAGCTGTTTTTT
CDR3 protein: CASSYPLATTLKNTGELFF

J gene: TRBJ2-1
D gene: -
V gene: TRBV3-1
clone size: -
CDR3 DNA: TGTGCCAGCAGCCATTACAGGGTGGGTTTGTTCTTC
CDR3 protein: CASSHYRVGLFF

J gene: TRBJ1-3
D gene: -
V gene: TRBV28
clone size: -
CDR3 DNA: TGTGCCAGCAGTTTAATAGGGCCTGGAAACACCATATATTTT
CDR3 protein: CASSLIGPGNTIYF

J gene: TRBJ2-1
D gene: TRBD2
V gene: TRBV30
clone size: -
CDR3 DNA: TGTGCCTGGATTACTTGGGCGGGAGGAACGTCCTACAATGAGCAGTTCTTC
CDR3 protein: CAWITWAGGTSYNEQFF

J gene: TRBJ2-7
D gene: TRBD1
V gene: TRBV12-3/TRBV12-4
clone size: -
CDR3 DNA: TGTGCCAGCAGTTGGACAGGGGGTTCGGGCGAGCAGTACTTC
CDR3 protein: CASSWTGGSGEQYF

J gene: TRBJ2-5
D gene: -
V gene: TRBV14
clone size: many
CDR3 DNA: TGTGCCAGCAGCCGAGGGAAGGTCGAGACCCAGTACTTC
CDR3 protein: CASSRGKVETQYF

J gene: TRBJ2-7
D gene: -
V gene: TRBV9
clone size: -
CDR3 DNA: TGTGCCAGCAGCCCTTTTATAGGGACCCACGAGCAGTACTTC
CDR3 protein: CASSPFIGTHEQYF

J gene: TRBJ2-1
D gene: -
V gene: TRBV25-1
clone size: -
CDR3 DNA: TGTGCCAGCAGGGAGACAGGCCATTACAATGAGCAGTTCTTC
CDR3 protein: CASRETGHYNEQFF

J gene: TRBJ2-3
D gene: -
V gene: TRBV29-1
clone size: -
CDR3 DNA: TGCAGCGTTGAAGTAGCTAGCACAGATACGCAGTATTTT
CDR3 protein: CSVEVASTDTQYF

J gene: TRBJ2-7
D gene: TRBD2
V gene: TRBV28
clone size: few
CDR3 DNA: TGTGCCAGCAGTCCTCCTAGCGGGATCTACGAGCAGTACTTC
CDR3 protein: CASSPPSGIYEQYF

J gene: TRBJ2-7
D gene: -
V gene: TRBV12-3/TRBV12-4
clone size: -
CDR3 DNA: TGTGCCAGCAGCGTGATACAGGGACCCTACGAGCAGTACTTC
CDR3 protein: CASSVIQGPYEQYF

J gene: TRBJ2-5
D gene: -
V gene: TRBV24-1
clone size: few
CDR3 DNA: TGTGCCACCAGTGAGCCCACAGGGACCCAGTACTTC
CDR3 protein: CATSEPTGTQYF

J gene: TRBJ1-1
D gene: TRBD1
V gene: TRBV12-3/TRBV12-4
clone size: few
CDR3 DNA: TGTGCCAGCAGTTTAATTCTAACAGGGGGCGCGAACACTGAAGCTTTCTTT
CDR3 protein: CASSLILTGGANTEAFF

J gene: TRBJ2-7
D gene: -
V gene: TRBV28
clone size: few
CDR3 DNA: TGTGCCAGCAAGGTTACAGGGATCTCCTACGAGCAGTACTTC
CDR3 protein: CASKVTGISYEQYF

J gene: TRBJ1-2
D gene: TRBD1
V gene: TRBV4-3
clone size: few
CDR3 DNA: TGCGCCAGCAGCCAAGCCCCGGGACAGCTAACCTATGGCTACACCTTC
CDR3 protein: CASSQAPGQLTYGYTF

J gene: TRBJ2-3
D gene: TRBD1
V gene: TRBV3-1
clone size: many
CDR3 DNA: TGTGCCAGCAGCCAAGAGGGGACAGGGTCGGAAGATACGCAGTATTTT
CDR3 protein: CASSQEGTGSEDTQYF

J gene: TRBJ1-1
D gene: -
V gene: TRBV10-3
clone size: once
CDR3 DNA: TGTGCCATCAACCGGGGGGGGGGCACTGAAGCTTTCTTT
CDR3 protein: CAINRGGGTEAFF

J gene: TRBJ1-2
D gene: -
V gene: TRBV20-1
clone size: few
CDR3 DNA: TGCAGTGCTAGTAGGCAGGGAACTGGCTACACCTTC
CDR3 protein: CSASRQGTGYTF

J gene: TRBJ2-3
D gene: -
V gene: TRBV4-1
clone size: -
CDR3 DNA: TGCGCCAGCAGCCAGAGAACTCAGAACACAGATACGCAGTATTTT
CDR3 protein: CASSQRTQNTDTQYF

J gene: TRBJ2-1
D gene: TRBD2
V gene: TRBV6-2/TRBV6-3
clone size: many
CDR3 DNA: TGTGCCAGCAGCGCTTTAGCGGGGGGCTACAATGAGCAGTTCTTC
CDR3 protein: CASSALAGGYNEQFF

J gene: TRBJ2-1
D gene: -
V gene: TRBV29-1
clone size: -
CDR3 DNA: TGCAGCGTCTTACGGGGGACAGAGTACAATGAGCAGTTCTTC
CDR3 protein: CSVLRGTEYNEQFF

J gene: TRBJ2-7
D gene: -
V gene: TRBV7-9
clone size: few
CDR3 DNA: TGTGCCAGCAGCCACGACATCCGCGGACAGCCAGGGAAGGACTACGAGCAGTACTTC
CDR3 protein: CASSHDIRGQPGKDYEQYF

J gene: TRBJ2-3
D gene: TRBD2
V gene: TRBV4-1
clone size: few
CDR3 DNA: TGCGCCAGCAGCCAAGTACCGACGGGGGGGCGTCGGACAGATACGCAGTATTTT
CDR3 protein: CASSQVPTGGRRTDTQYF

J gene: TRBJ2-7
D gene: -
V gene: TRBV6-5
clone size: few
CDR3 DNA: TGTGCCAGCAGTTACTCCTCGCAGGGCCACGAGCAGTACTTC
CDR3 protein: CASSYSSQGHEQYF

J gene: TRBJ1-3
D gene: -
V gene: TRBV5-1
clone size: -
CDR3 DNA: TGCGCCAGCAGCTCCGGGGACGGCTCTGGAAACACCATATATTTT
CDR3 protein: CASSSGDGSGNTIYF